The sequence of this T cell receptor (beta chain) was determined in a study of cytotoxic CD8 clonotypes in ibrutinib-treated CLL. Study details: IGHV unmutated 17; relapsed/refractory 11; treatment-naive under 16. The average sample held roughly 250,000 productive templates and 75,000 to 100,000 productive rearrangements. Findings and caveats of the study: Rare overall, public clonotypes shrank or held steady under therapy.

The targeted sequencing depth was 1 in 200,000 to 1 in 1 million T cells. This table comes from immunoSEQ multiplex PCR, and its TCRdb copy is limited to in-frame clones, with some not included. The repertoire holds around 60,000 clones, with roughly 70% as singletons. Of note for this clone: What it binds is not known. An end of the junction differs from the germline gene, which may be a read error.

The CDR3 sequence is 13 residues long. The germline V gene has CDR1 SGHRS and CDR2 YFSETQ. The chain employs TRBV5-1 and TRBJ2-3, with 13 bases identical to TRBD2. The clonotype comes from a human donor with chronic lymphocytic leukemia. The sample was PBMCs, taken after 12 months of ibrutinib treatment. The CDR3 DNA sequence: TGCGCCAGCAGCCTTCCCGGGACTAGCGGGACCAATTTT. This translates into CASSLPGTSGTNF.